This T cell receptor beta chain was identified in a study of blood T cell repertoires in COVID-19 (dated by TCRdb to 2018 to 2020). With respect to the entire study: The collaborator samples originated in the United States, Italy and Spain and spanned the acute and convalescent phases of COVID-19. Subjects who had been exposed to COVID-19, were actively infected with it, or had recovered from it provided the deeply sampled blood TCRbeta repertoires that made up the dataset. Where HLA class I and class II types were available, the types were taken from metadata supplied by the sample provider, not from assay-based typing. A de-identified subject ID, COVID-19 status, age in years and sex were almost always included in the sample metadata. A freely available public database, intended as a resource for researchers studying the immune response to SARS-CoV-2, is where the repertoires were released. The prospective study material was composed of cDNA or gDNA derived from T cells, B-cell-depleted T cells, or PBMCs. The samples were drawn from two sources: the first 160 participants of the ongoing ImmuneRACE study, and 1,000 to 1,500 subjects contributed by 6 global collaborators.

On the study overall, not on this receptor specifically: Clinical and demographic metadata were provided uncurated, with the amount varying by source and participant.

The immunoSEQ Assay, a bias-controlled multiplex PCR, was used to amplify TCRbeta CDR3 regions from genomic DNA. In the authors' own workflow: The number of nucleated cells in each sample was estimated by amplification of reference gene primers within the assay. To quantify the absolute abundance of each unique TCRbeta CDR3 rearrangement, sequence reads were collapsed and filtered. For each sample, productive Simpson clonality was calculated as the square root of Simpson's diversity index across productive rearrangements. TCRdb took this table from immuneACCESS and kept in-frame rearrangements with V and J called. Such tables lack part of the clones; where checked against another copy, unresolved V genes explain under half of the gap, and the rest is unexplained. Clone size and the V and J calls come from that table; the DNA yielded D and trimming. The table for this sample lists roughly 330,000 clones; around 92% of them were counted only once. The top ten hold roughly 6.5% of the sample.

The V end loses 8 bases and the J end loses 5 bases, and a stretch of 15 bases separates them. Spanning cysteine to phenylalanine, the CDR3 consists of 14 amino acids. Of all the DNA, just the CDR3 is kept, 42 bases in frame from base 1. The germline V gene (reference sequence) sets CDR1 to SEHNR and CDR2 to FQNEAQ. A word on this clone: Its antigen is currently not known. The record has no base qualities; no much larger clone is one base away.

Samples from volunteer blood donors who had recovered from COVID-19 were contributed by a second Seattle source. Each collaborating institution followed its own protocols to collect whole blood in K2EDTA tubes. For TCRbeta analysis, collaborator samples were shipped as frozen whole blood, as isolated PBMCs, or as DNA extracted from either sample type. The chain is encoded by TRBV7-9 joined to TRBJ1-4; the D region possibly corresponds to TRBD1 (6 bases align). Material for sequencing was peripheral blood. This clonotype was sampled from a man aged 18 to 29 who had recovered from COVID-19. The CDR3 reads CASVQGGENEKLFF. Here is the DNA: TGTGCCAGCGTACAGGGAGGGGAGAATGAAAAACTGTTTTTT.